This record looks at one T cell receptor beta chain sequence and its context. In this sample, this clonotype turned up a few times. Its antigen is still unknown. Within one base of it there is no much larger clone, and no base qualities were kept. Sample time point, as interpreted from the label and publication: 45 days after influenza vaccine administration. These data belong to a study of response to subunit inactivated influenza vaccine (dated by TCRdb to about 2018). Background on the whole study: Deep quantitative T cell receptor repertoire profiling was used in the study to track responses to a trivalent subunit inactivated influenza vaccine. General study outcomes and caveats: According to the authors, only a limited number of new T cells may be recruited by each seasonal influenza vaccination.

Library creation used RT-PCR. The run used an Illumina HiSeq 2500. TCRdb reanalyzed the raw reads on its own, using fastp at Q25 for trimming and MiXCR for clone calling, and kept in-frame beta chains. One record per CDR3 amino acid sequence lists the most common genes and DNA. The sample yields some 500,000 distinct CDR3 sequences; 10% to 15% were counted once. The ten largest clones capture under 15% of the sample. The junction shows trimming of 0 bases on V and 0 bases on J, plus 9 bases between the germline ends. Reading from cysteine to phenylalanine, the CDR3 counts 17 amino acids. The kept DNA is CDR3 alone, 51 bases in frame from the first base. CDR1 MGHRA and CDR2 YSYEKL are derived from the germline V gene.

The TCR originated in a man aged 50 to 60 who received an inactivated influenza vaccine. Donor details come from another sample of the same person, matched by shared clones. Rearrangement joined TRBV4-1 to TRBJ1-6, with TRBD1 perhaps the D gene, on 5 matching bases. The starting material was PBMCs from blood, obtained roughly 6 weeks after vaccination. This receptor carries the CDR3 CASSQDQGSSYNSPLHF. The bases read TGCGCCAGCAGCCAAGATCAGGGTAGCTCCTATAATTCACCCCTCCACTTT.